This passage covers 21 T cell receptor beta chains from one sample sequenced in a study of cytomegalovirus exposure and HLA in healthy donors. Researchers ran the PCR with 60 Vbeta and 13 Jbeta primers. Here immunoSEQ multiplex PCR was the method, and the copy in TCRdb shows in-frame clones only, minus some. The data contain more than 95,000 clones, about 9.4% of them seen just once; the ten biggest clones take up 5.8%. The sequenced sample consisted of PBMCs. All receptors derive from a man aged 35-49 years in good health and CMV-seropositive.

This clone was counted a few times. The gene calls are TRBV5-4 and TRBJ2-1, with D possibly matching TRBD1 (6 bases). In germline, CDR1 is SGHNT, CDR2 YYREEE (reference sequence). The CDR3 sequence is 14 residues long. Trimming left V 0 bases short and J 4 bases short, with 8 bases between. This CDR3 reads CASSLEGTYNEQFF. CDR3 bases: TGTGCCAGCAGCTTGGAGGGGACATACAATGAGCAGTTCTTC.

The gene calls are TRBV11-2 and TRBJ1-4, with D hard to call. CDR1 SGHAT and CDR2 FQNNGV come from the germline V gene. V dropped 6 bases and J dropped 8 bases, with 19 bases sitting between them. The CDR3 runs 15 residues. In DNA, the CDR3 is TGTGCCAGCAGTCAAGGCGGACCCAGAGGGGAAAAACTGTTTTTT. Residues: CASSQGGPRGEKLFF.

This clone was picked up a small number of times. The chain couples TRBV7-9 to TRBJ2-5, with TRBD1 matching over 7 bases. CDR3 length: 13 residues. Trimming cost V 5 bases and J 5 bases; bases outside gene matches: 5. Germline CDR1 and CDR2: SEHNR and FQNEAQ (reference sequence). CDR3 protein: CASSLRDSETQYF. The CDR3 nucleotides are TGTGCCAGCAGCCTCCGGGACAGTGAGACCCAGTACTTC.

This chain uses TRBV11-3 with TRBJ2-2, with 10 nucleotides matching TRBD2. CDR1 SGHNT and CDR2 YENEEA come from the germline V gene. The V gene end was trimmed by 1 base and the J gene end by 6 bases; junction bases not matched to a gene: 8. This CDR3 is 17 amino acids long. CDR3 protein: CASSLVALAGVSGELFF. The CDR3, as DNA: TGTGCCAGCAGCTTAGTGGCTCTAGCGGGAGTTTCCGGGGAGCTGTTTTTT.

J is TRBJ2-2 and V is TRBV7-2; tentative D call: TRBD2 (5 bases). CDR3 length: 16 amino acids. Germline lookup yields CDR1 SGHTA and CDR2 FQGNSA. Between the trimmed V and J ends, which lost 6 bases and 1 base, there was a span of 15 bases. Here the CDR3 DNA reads TGTGCCAGCAGTACCCTTTGGACTCGGAACACCGGGGAGCTGTTTTTT. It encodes CASSTLWTRNTGELFF.

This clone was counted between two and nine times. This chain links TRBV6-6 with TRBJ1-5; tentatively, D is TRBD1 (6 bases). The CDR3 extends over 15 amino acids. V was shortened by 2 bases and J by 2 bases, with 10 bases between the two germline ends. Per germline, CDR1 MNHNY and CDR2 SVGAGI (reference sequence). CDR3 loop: CASSYPRGGNQPQHF. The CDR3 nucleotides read TGTGCCAGCAGTTACCCCAGGGGAGGCAATCAGCCCCAGCATTTT.

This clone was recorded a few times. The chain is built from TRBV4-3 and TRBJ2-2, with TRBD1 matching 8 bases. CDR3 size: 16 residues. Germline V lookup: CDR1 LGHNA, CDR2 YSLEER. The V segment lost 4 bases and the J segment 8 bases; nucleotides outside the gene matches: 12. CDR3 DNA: TGCGCCAGCAGCCGGACGCCAACAGGGGGAGAAGGGGAGCTGTTTTTT. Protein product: CASSRTPTGGEGELFF.

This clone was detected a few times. DNA of the CDR3: TGTGCCAGCAGCGTGCTAGCGGGAGCGGAGACCCAGTACTTC. As protein: CASSVLAGAETQYF. The chain carries TRBV9 and TRBJ2-5; 10 bases line up with TRBD2. The CDR3 has 14 amino acids. Germline loops: CDR1 SGDLS, CDR2 YYNGEE. The junction had 3 bases not matched to a gene; V was cut back by 2 bases and J by 5 bases.

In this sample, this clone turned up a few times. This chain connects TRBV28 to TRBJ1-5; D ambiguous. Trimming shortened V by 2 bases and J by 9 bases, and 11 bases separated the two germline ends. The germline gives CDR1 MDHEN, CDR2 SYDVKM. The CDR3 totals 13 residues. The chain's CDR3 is CASSLALTGPQHF. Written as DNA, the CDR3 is TGTGCCAGCAGTTTAGCTTTGACTGGGCCCCAGCATTTT. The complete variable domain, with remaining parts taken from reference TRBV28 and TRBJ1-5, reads DVKVTQSSRYLVKRTGEKVFLECVQDMDHENMFWYRQDPGLGLRLIYFSYDVKMKEKGDIPEGYSVSREKKERFSLILESASTNQTSMYLCASSLALTGPQHFGDGTRLSIL.

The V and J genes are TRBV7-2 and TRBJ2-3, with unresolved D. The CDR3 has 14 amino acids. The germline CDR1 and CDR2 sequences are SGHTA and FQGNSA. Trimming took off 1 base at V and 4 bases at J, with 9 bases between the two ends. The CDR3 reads CASSLGGTPDTQYF. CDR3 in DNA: TGTGCCAGCAGCTTAGGCGGTACTCCAGATACGCAGTATTTT.

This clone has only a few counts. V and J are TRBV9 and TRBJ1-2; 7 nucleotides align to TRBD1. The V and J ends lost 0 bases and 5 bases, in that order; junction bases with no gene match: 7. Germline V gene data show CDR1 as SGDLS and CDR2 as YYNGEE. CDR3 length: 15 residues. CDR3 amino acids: CASSVDEGALYGYTF. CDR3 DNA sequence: TGTGCCAGCAGCGTAGATGAGGGGGCTTTATATGGCTACACCTTC.

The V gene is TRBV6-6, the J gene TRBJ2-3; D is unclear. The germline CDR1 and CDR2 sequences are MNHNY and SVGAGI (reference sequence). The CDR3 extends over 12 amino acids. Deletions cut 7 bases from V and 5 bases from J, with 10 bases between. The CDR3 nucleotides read TGTGCCAGCACTACCCTCGGAGATACGCAGTATTTT. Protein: CASTTLGDTQYF.

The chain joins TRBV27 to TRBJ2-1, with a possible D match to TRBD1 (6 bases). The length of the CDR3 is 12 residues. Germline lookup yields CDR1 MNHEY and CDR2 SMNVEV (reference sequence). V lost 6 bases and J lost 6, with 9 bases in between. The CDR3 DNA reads TGTGCCAGCAGAACACAGGGCAATGAGCAGTTCTTC. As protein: CASRTQGNEQFF.

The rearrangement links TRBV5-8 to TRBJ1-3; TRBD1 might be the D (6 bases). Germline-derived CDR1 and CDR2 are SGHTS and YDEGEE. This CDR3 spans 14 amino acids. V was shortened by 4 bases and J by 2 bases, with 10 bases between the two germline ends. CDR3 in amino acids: CASSTGTTGNTIYF. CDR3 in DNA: TGTGCCAGCAGCACCGGGACAACTGGAAACACCATATATTTT.

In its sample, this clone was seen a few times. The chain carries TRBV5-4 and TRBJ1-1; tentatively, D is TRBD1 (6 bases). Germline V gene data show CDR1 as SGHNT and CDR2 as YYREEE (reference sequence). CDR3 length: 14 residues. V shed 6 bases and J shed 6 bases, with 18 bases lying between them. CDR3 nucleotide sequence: TGTGCCAGCAACACCCAGGGGAAAAGGGCTGAAGCTTTCTTT. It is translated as CASNTQGKRAEAFF.

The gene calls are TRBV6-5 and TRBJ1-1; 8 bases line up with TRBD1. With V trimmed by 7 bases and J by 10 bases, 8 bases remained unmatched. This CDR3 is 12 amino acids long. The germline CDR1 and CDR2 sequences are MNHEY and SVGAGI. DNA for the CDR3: TGTGCCAGCACAACAGGGGGAACCGGAGCTTTCTTT. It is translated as CASTTGGTGAFF.

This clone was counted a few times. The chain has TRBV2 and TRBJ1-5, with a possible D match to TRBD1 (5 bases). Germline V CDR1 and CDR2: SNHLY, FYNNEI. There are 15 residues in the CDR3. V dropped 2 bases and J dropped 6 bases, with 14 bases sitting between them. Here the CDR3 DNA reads TGTGCCAGCAGTGAAATGAAAGGGGCTCGTCAGCCCCAGCATTTT. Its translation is CASSEMKGARQPQHF.

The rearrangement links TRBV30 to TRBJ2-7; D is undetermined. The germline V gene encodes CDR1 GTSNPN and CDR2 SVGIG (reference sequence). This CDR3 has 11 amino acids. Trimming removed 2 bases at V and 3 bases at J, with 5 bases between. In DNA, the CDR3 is TGTGCCTGGAGTCTAGTCTACGAGCAGTACTTC. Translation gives CAWSLVYEQYF.

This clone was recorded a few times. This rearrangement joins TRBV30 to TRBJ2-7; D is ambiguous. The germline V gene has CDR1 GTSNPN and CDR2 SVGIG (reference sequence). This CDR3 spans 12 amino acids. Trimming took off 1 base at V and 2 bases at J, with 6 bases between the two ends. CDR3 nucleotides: TGTGCCTGGAGTGAGAGCACCTACGAGCAGTACTTC. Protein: CAWSESTYEQYF.

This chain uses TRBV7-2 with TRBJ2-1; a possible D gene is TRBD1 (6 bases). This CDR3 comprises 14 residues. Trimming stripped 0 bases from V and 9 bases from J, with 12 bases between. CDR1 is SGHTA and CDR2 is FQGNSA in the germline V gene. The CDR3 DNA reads TGTGCCAGCAGCTTAGCACAGGGAGTTGGTGAGCAGTTCTTC. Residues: CASSLAQGVGEQFF.

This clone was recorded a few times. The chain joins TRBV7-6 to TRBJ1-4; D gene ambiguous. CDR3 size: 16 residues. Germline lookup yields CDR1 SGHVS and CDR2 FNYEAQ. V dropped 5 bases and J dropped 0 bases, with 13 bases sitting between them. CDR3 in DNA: TGTGCCAGCAGCCAGGCGGGCCCATCAACTAATGAAAAACTGTTTTTT. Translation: CASSQAGPSTNEKLFF.